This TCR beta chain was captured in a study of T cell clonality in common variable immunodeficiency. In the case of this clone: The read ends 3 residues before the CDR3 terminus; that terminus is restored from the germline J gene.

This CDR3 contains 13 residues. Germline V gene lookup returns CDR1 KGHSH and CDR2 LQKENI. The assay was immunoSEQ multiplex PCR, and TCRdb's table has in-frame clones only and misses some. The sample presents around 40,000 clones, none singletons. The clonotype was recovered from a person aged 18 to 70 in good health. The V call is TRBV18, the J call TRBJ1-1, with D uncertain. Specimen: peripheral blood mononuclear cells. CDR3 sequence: CASSPPAVKTAFF. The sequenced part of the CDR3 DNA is TGTGCCAGCTCACCGCCAGCGGTGAAGACA. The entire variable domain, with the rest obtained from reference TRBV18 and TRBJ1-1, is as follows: NAGVMQNPRHLVRRRGQEARLRCSPMKGHSHVYWYRQLPEEGLKFMVYLQKENIIDESGMPKERFSAEFPKEGPSILRIQQVVRGDSAAYFCASSPPAVKTAFFGQGTRLTVV.